This TCR beta chain was sequenced during a study of OX40 agonist ivuxolimab in advanced cancers. Study findings and constraints: At 0.1-3.0 mg/kg, partial responders had clonal expansion among the lowest observed.

This clone was detected only once. Its target is not known. V was clipped by 6 bases and J by 3 bases, with 13 bases between them. Germline loops: CDR1 MNHEY, CDR2 SVGAGI. This CDR3 contains 14 residues. Produced via immunoSEQ multiplex PCR; TCRdb's table is partial and in-frame only. The repertoire holds roughly 48,000 clones, with 70% to 90% as singletons. Material: CD4+ or CD8+ T cells sorted from blood, obtained in a trial of the OX40 agonist ivuxolimab. The clonotype originates from an adult with an advanced solid tumor such as melanoma, head and neck, liver or kidney cancer. The rearrangement links TRBV6-5 to TRBJ2-3; no clear D. This CDR3 reads CASRPSRSTDTQYF. The CDR3 nucleotides are TGTGCCAGCAGGCCCAGCAGGAGTACAGATACGCAGTATTTT.